In this sample, the clone carrying this T cell receptor (beta chain) turned up many times. The antigen is unknown. This specimen belongs to a study of T cell repertoires in cytomegalovirus infection. On the study more broadly: Carrying CMV and the relevant HLA type showed in public TCR beta signatures. Whole-study results and caveats: The ex vivo response showed dominance by HLA-C-restricted CMV-specific TCR beta clonotypes. Summed frequency of shared TCR beta families picked out CMV carriers who also had the relevant HLA.

TCRdb called the reads again in MiXCR, with one record for every CDR3 protein. The table has fewer than 200,000 distinct CDR3 sequences, less than 25% seen once. The CDR3 spans 15 residues. Trimming took 0 bases from V and 0 from J, leaving 6 bases between them. CDR1 and CDR2 (germline): SGHTA, FQGNSA. The sequence was obtained from a human donor in good health (CMV status not recorded). Some clones in this sample may be carry-over from other donors' samples. Specimen: CD8+ T cells from cultured PBMCs, collected from culture after CMV antigen stimulation. The genes are TRBV7-2 and TRBJ1-5; D unclear. CDR3 protein: CASSLAGFSNQPQHF. CDR3 coding DNA: TGTGCCAGCAGCTTAGCAGGGTTTAGCAATCAGCCCCAGCATTTT.